This T cell receptor (beta chain) comes out of a study of T-cell memory formation after mild COVID-19. In germline, CDR1 is LGHDT, CDR2 YNNKEL (reference sequence). Trimming took off 1 base at V and 2 bases at J, with 5 bases between the two ends. The CDR3 totals 13 residues. This clonotype occurred a few times. The target antigen is unknown. After 5'RACE with constant-segment primers, TCR alpha and TCR beta cDNA libraries carrying sample barcodes and UMIs were obtained. TCRdb analysed the 5' RACE reads with MiXCR anew, one entry per CDR3 protein. The data hold about half a million distinct CDR3 sequences, with 18% observed a single time. Study conclusions and caveats: Some clones that responded turned up in pre-infection memory, which suggests that cross-reactive memory joined in. The study found contracting CD4+ clones mainly in CM and EM and contracting CD8+ clones in EMRA.

This receptor was obtained from an adult woman who had mild COVID-19 (a few samples of this study predate the infection). Cell type and time point are not known. Sequenced: PBMCs or a T cell subset sorted from them (not recorded which). The chain couples TRBV3-1 to TRBJ1-1; no clear D gene. Here the CDR3 reads CASSQAANTEAFF. In nucleotides, the CDR3 is TGTGCCAGCAGCCAAGCAGCTAACACTGAAGCTTTCTTT.